These 23 T cell receptor beta chains were all obtained from the same sample, sequenced in a study of blood T cells in healthy people across ages (dated by TCRdb to the mid-2010s). Library construction relied on 5' RACE. Sequenced using an Illumina HiSeq 2500. A second PCR of about 6 to 11 cycles was performed with a sample-barcoded 5' primer and a J-beta primer mix. TCRdb reprocessed the public reads (quality trimming at Q25 with fastp, clone calling with MiXCR) and kept in-frame beta chains. Entries are consolidated by CDR3 protein sequence, retaining the most common genes and DNA. The sample table lists approximately 1,000,000 distinct CDR3 sequences, less than 45% of them with a count of one. Clones ranked in the top ten supply 10% to 15% of the sample. Sequencing was performed on blood. Receptors originate from a man between 18 and 35 years old in good health.

The chain links TRBV28 to TRBJ2-1; D unclear. Germline assignment: CDR1 MDHEN and CDR2 SYDVKM. With 4 bases removed from V and 7 bases from J, the gap between germline ends came to 11 bases. The CDR3 sequence is 13 residues long. This CDR3 reads CASSSRLGNEQFF. The CDR3 DNA sequence: TGTGCCAGCAGTTCCAGACTGGGGAATGAGCAGTTCTTC. The full variable domain, in which reference TRBV28 and TRBJ2-1 provide the parts outside the CDR3, is DVKVTQSSRYLVKRTGEKVFLECVQDMDHENMFWYRQDPGLGLRLIYFSYDVKMKEKGDIPEGYSVSREKKERFSLILESASTNQTSMYLCASSSRLGNEQFFGPGTRLTVL.

CDR3 DNA sequence: TGTGCCAGCTCGCGCGCGGGTTTCGGGGAGCTGTTTTTT. This codes for CASSRAGFGELFF. The chain is built from TRBV12-3 or TRBV12-4 and TRBJ2-2; D perhaps matches TRBD2 (5 bases). With 8 bases removed from V and 7 bases from J, the gap between germline ends came to 14 bases. CDR3 length equals 13 residues.

There are a few counts of this clonotype. The junction departs from the called germline gene at one end, perhaps through a read error. CDR3 sequence (DNA): TGTAGTGCTAGGGGACTAGCGGGGGCCAAGAGCTCCTACAATGAGCAGTTCTTC. This codes for CSARGLAGAKSSYNEQFF. The genes are TRBV20-1 and TRBJ2-1; TRBD2 agrees at 14 bases. The CDR3 sequence is 18 residues long. Germline V lookup: CDR1 DFQATT, CDR2 SNEGSKA (reference sequence).

The chain combines TRBV12-3 or TRBV12-4 with TRBJ2-4; D is tentatively TRBD1 or TRBD2 (5 bases each). The CDR3 has 14 amino acids. V was pared by 5 bases and J by 13 bases, with 21 bases between. CDR3 protein: CASSPWTSDNEQYF. Here the CDR3 DNA reads TGTGCCAGCAGTCCTTGGACTTCGGACAATGAGCAGTACTTC.

V usage is TRBV20-1 and J usage is TRBJ2-7, with 7 bases lining up with TRBD1. Germline V gene sequence: CDR1 DFQATT, CDR2 SNEGSKA (reference sequence). There are 13 residues in the CDR3. J was trimmed by 7 bases and V by 2 bases; bases with no gene match: 8. For the CDR3, the DNA is TGCAGTGCTAGATCCCACAGGGGCAATGAGCAGTACTTC. Translating it yields CSARSHRGNEQYF.

This clonotype was detected a few times. The J gene is TRBJ1-4, the V gene TRBV5-1; D may be TRBD1 (6 bases). The germline CDR1 and CDR2 sequences are SGHRS and YFSETQ. The CDR3 spans 15 residues. V gave up 9 bases and J gave up 4 bases, with 19 bases separating them. The CDR3 protein is CATTPRGGLNEKLFF. Here the CDR3 DNA reads TGCGCCACCACGCCTCGAGGGGGGCTTAATGAAAAACTGTTTTTT.

The J gene is TRBJ1-5, the V gene TRBV6-2 or TRBV6-3; tentative D call: TRBD1 (5 bases). V gave up 2 bases and J gave up 7 bases, with 15 bases separating them. CDR1 and CDR2 (germline): MNHEY, SVGEGT. CDR3 length: 15 amino acids. The CDR3: CASSYGSGKGQPQHF. The CDR3 DNA reads TGTGCCAGCAGTTACGGTTCGGGGAAGGGGCAGCCCCAGCATTTT.

The rearrangement joins TRBV6-2 or TRBV6-3 to TRBJ1-1; D is possibly TRBD1 (6 bases). Germline V gene lookup returns CDR1 MNHEY and CDR2 SVGEGT. CDR3 length: 15 amino acids. The V gene lost 4 bases and the J gene lost 4 bases, with 16 bases spanning the gap. The CDR3 reads CASSFKQGSRTEAFF. The DNA for the CDR3 is TGTGCCAGCAGTTTTAAGCAGGGGAGTCGCACTGAAGCTTTCTTT.

This clonotype was picked up one time. The genes are TRBV3-1 and TRBJ2-7, with a weak D call TRBD1 (5 bases). CDR3 length: 13 residues. The germline V gene has CDR1 LGHDT and CDR2 YNNKEL (reference sequence). Between the trimmed V and J ends, which lost 5 bases and 1 base, there was a span of 9 bases. The CDR3 sequence: CASSNRSSYEQYF. DNA for the CDR3: TGTGCCAGCAGCAACAGGTCATCCTACGAGCAGTACTTC.

This clonotype has only one observation. The gene calls are TRBV15 and TRBJ2-1; tentatively, D is TRBD1 or TRBD2 (5 bases each). This CDR3 has 17 amino acids. The V and J ends lost 0 bases and 0 bases respectively, with 12 bases between them. Germline V gives CDR1 LNHNV, CDR2 YYDKDF (reference sequence). CDR3 DNA sequence: TGTGCCACCAGCAGAGAGGCGGAGGACAACTCCTACAATGAGCAGTTCTTC. It encodes CATSREAEDNSYNEQFF.

This clonotype has more than one count but fewer than ten. The chain carries TRBV10-2 and TRBJ1-5; D gene uncertain. CDR3 size: 13 residues. CDR1 and CDR2 from the germline V gene are WSHSY and SAAADI. Between the trimmed V and J ends, which lost 0 bases and 5 bases, there was a span of 5 bases. CDR3 region: CASSESGYQPQHF. The DNA of the CDR3 is TGCGCCAGCAGTGAGTCAGGGTATCAGCCCCAGCATTTT.

This clonotype was detected only a few times. This chain links TRBV2 with TRBJ2-3; TRBD1 matches at 7 bases. The CDR3 is made up of 14 amino acids. V dropped 7 bases and J dropped 2; count of bases not matched to a gene: 6. The V gene's germline CDR1 is SNHLY and CDR2 FYNNEI. The CDR3: CASKRQGDTDTQYF. In DNA form, the CDR3 reads TGTGCCAGCAAGAGACAGGGCGACACAGATACGCAGTATTTT. Together with reference TRBV2 and TRBJ2-3, the CDR3 gives the full variable domain: EPEVTQTPSHQVTQMGQEVILRCVPISNHLYFYWYRQILGQKVEFLVSFYNNEISEKSEIFDDQFSVERPDGSNFTLKIRSTKLEDSAMYFCASKRQGDTDTQYFGPGTRLTVL.

The chain combines TRBV12-5 with TRBJ2-1, with D possibly being TRBD2 (6 bases). V gave up 10 bases and J gave up 14 bases, with 21 bases separating them. This CDR3 region has 12 residues. The germline gives CDR1 LGHNT, CDR2 FRNRAP. Here the CDR3 reads CATGAGPEKKFF. The CDR3 bases are TGTGCTACCGGGGCGGGGCCGGAAAAGAAGTTCTTC.

This clonotype was seen at least ten times. This chain uses TRBV4-1 with TRBJ1-2; TRBD1 matches 7 bases. This CDR3 region has 14 residues. Losses at the gene ends were 1 base for V and 2 bases for J; bases not matched to a gene: 1. Germline assignment: CDR1 MGHRA and CDR2 YSYEKL. CDR3 region: CASSQVGQNYGYTF. The DNA for the CDR3 is TGCGCCAGCAGCCAAGTGGGACAGAACTATGGCTACACCTTC.

This clonotype has a single count. The V gene is TRBV7-9, the J gene TRBJ1-4; 7 bases line up with TRBD1. The CDR3 is made up of 16 amino acids. V lost 1 base and J lost 7; bases outside the gene matches: 9. Germline assignment: CDR1 SEHNR and CDR2 FQNEAQ (reference sequence). The CDR3: CASSLGSTGAREKLFF. DNA for the CDR3: TGTGCCAGCAGCTTAGGGAGTACAGGGGCACGTGAAAAACTGTTTTTT.

The table lists this clonotype with a few counts. This chain connects TRBV5-6 to TRBJ2-4; D ambiguous. This CDR3 is built from 14 residues. Trimming removed 1 base at V and 6 bases at J, with 11 bases between. Germline CDR1 is SGHDT and CDR2 is YYEEEE. The CDR3 loop reads CASSLPASGNIQYF. In nucleotides, the CDR3 is TGTGCCAGCAGCTTGCCAGCAAGTGGAAACATTCAGTACTTC. The full variable domain, with the rest looked up from reference TRBV5-6 and TRBJ2-4, is DAGVTQSPTHLIKTRGQQVTLRCSPKSGHDTVSWYQQALGQGPQFIFQYYEEEERQRGNFPDRFSGHQFPNYSSELNVNALLLGDSALYLCASSLPASGNIQYFGAGTRLSVL.

The genes are TRBV7-2 and TRBJ2-5, with TRBD1 as a possible D gene (6 bases). Germline loops: CDR1 SGHTA, CDR2 FQGNSA. This CDR3 has 15 residues. V was shortened by 5 bases and J by 2 bases, with 15 bases between the two germline ends. The CDR3 DNA follows: TGTGCCAGCAGCAGGGGGTTACGGCAACAAGAGACCCAGTACTTC. It codes for CASSRGLRQQETQYF.

This clonotype was seen repeatedly, ten times or more. V usage is TRBV29-1 and J usage is TRBJ2-5, with D unclear. This CDR3 comprises 10 residues. The V end lost 4 bases, the J end lost 4 bases, and 4 bases lay between the germline ends. CDR1 and CDR2 from the germline V gene are SQVTM and ANQGSEA. The CDR3 nucleotides are TGCAGCGTTGGAGCAGAGACCCAGTACTTC. Protein: CSVGAETQYF.

The chain is built from TRBV15 and TRBJ2-7; 8 positions match TRBD1. CDR1 is LNHNV, CDR2 YYDKDF, per germline (reference sequence). The trim removed 1 base at V and 9 bases at J, leaving 11 bases unmatched. The CDR3 length is 15 residues. CDR3 nucleotide sequence: TGTGCCACCAGCAGAGGGGGATTGGACAGGGTTTGGCAGTACTTC. Amino acid sequence: CATSRGGLDRVWQYF.

V and J are TRBV6-1 and TRBJ1-5; the D is unclear. Germline V CDR1 and CDR2: MNHNS, SASEGT. Trimming stripped 7 bases from V and 0 bases from J, with 16 bases between. The CDR3 loop spans 16 amino acids. The CDR3 reads CASTTRRRDSNQPQHF. In DNA form, the CDR3 reads TGTGCCAGCACTACCAGGAGGAGAGATAGCAATCAGCCCCAGCATTTT.

The chain couples TRBV20-1 to TRBJ1-2; D may be TRBD1 (5 bases). The CDR3 totals 16 residues. Germline V lookup: CDR1 DFQATT, CDR2 SNEGSKA (reference sequence). Deletions cut 6 bases from V and 3 bases from J, with 23 bases between. The chain's CDR3 is CSAFGGKMVRDYGYTF. Here the CDR3 DNA reads TGCAGTGCCTTCGGGGGAAAAATGGTGAGAGACTATGGCTACACCTTC.

This clonotype was recorded once. An end of the junction does not agree with germline; a read error may underlie this. CDR3 sequence (DNA): TGTACCAGCAGTCAGACAGGAAGCTCCTACAATGAGCAGTTCTTC. This encodes CTSSQTGSSYNEQFF. This chain links TRBV6-5 with TRBJ2-1; perhaps TRBD1 as D (6 bases). The germline gives CDR1 MNHEY, CDR2 SVGAGI. The CDR3 loop spans 15 amino acids.

This clonotype has at least ten counts. The V call is TRBV9, the J call TRBJ2-3; TRBD2 is a possible D gene (6 bases). Germline CDR1 is SGDLS and CDR2 is YYNGEE. Trimming took 4 bases from V and 8 from J, leaving 26 bases between them. The CDR3 covers 17 residues. The CDR3: CASSPSAGTPGGGTQYF. For the CDR3, the DNA is TGTGCCAGCAGCCCTTCTGCCGGGACTCCCGGGGGAGGTACGCAGTATTTT.